The next 28 T cell receptor beta chains were all read from a single sample in a study of blood T cells in healthy people across ages. Combining a sample-barcoded 5' primer with a J-beta primer mix, a second PCR ran for roughly 7 to 11 cycles. MiXCR, run by TCRdb on the 5' RACE reads, gives a single entry per CDR3 protein. The data contain about 1.6 million distinct CDR3 sequences, 34% of them singletons. Sequencing used blood. The receptors originated from a woman between 25 and 40 years old in good health.

The chain employs TRBV19 and TRBJ2-7, with TRBD2 matching 8 bases. This CDR3 has 14 residues. V dropped 3 bases and J dropped 0; count of bases not matched to a gene: 1. Germline values: CDR1 LNHDA, CDR2 SQIVND (reference sequence). CDR3 residues: CASSMRGVSYEQYF. In DNA form, the CDR3 reads TGTGCCAGTAGTATGCGGGGGGTCTCCTACGAGCAGTACTTC.

As to this clonotype: Given a much more abundant clone one base away, this may be a read error. V and J are TRBV29-1 and TRBJ2-5; the match to TRBD1 covers 9 bases. Judging by the DNA end, TRBJ2-1 fits better; the J call may be wrong. Germline V gene lookup returns CDR1 SQVTM and CDR2 ANQGSEA. This CDR3 is built from 12 residues. CDR3 loop: CSFARTGETQFF. The CDR3, as DNA: TGCAGCTTTGCCCGGACAGGGGAGACCCAGTTCTTC.

This clonotype was detected only a few times. The chain recombines TRBV6-1 with TRBJ1-4; 11 bases match TRBD1. The V gene end was trimmed by 4 bases and the J gene end by 4 bases; junction bases not matched to a gene: 2. Germline V gene data show CDR1 as MNHNS and CDR2 as SASEGT. The CDR3 runs 15 residues. CDR3 in amino acids: CASSGGTGGNEKLFF. The CDR3 nucleotides read TGTGCCAGCAGTGGCGGGACAGGGGGTAATGAAAAACTGTTTTTT.

This clonotype was detected a few times. The chain combines TRBV10-3 with TRBJ1-1; D gene uncertain. V was pared by 3 bases and J by 5 bases, with 4 bases between. Per the germline V gene, CDR1 is ENHRY and CDR2 is SYGVKD. The CDR3 sequence is 11 residues long. CDR3 residues: CAISDWTEAFF. The CDR3 DNA sequence: TGTGCCATCAGTGATTGGACTGAAGCTTTCTTT.

Turning to this clonotype: Relative to the germline gene, one junction end is altered; a read error may explain this. The gene calls are TRBV9 and TRBJ2-5; D tentatively fits TRBD1 or TRBD2 (5 bases each). There are 16 residues in the CDR3. Germline values: CDR1 SGDLS, CDR2 YYNGEE. The DNA of the CDR3 is TGTGCCGGCAGCGTAACGGATCGGGGCCTTCAAGAGACCCAGTACTTC. It translates to CAGSVTDRGLQETQYF.

Worth noting for this clonotype: A read error is possible here, since a much larger clone lies one base away. The V call is TRBV7-6, the J call TRBJ2-7; 7 nucleotides agree with TRBD1. This CDR3 region has 17 residues. The germline gives CDR1 SGHVS, CDR2 FNYEAQ. The trim removed 2 bases at V and 5 bases at J, leaving 15 bases unmatched. CDR3 DNA sequence: TGTGCCAGCAGCTTAAATGCCTTGAGAGGGGGCTGGGACGAGCAGTACTTC. Translated: CASSLNALRGGWDEQYF.

This clonotype turned up a few times. The chain employs TRBV10-3 and TRBJ1-1, with 9 positions matching TRBD1. There are 13 residues in the CDR3. CDR1 and CDR2 from the germline V gene are ENHRY and SYGVKD. The J segment lost 2 bases and the V segment lost 8 bases, leaving 3 bases of the junction unmatched. The CDR3 loop reads CAIGQGSNTEAFF. CDR3 bases: TGTGCCATCGGACAGGGGTCAAACACTGAAGCTTTCTTT.

This clonotype was detected a few times. This rearrangement joins TRBV7-9 to TRBJ2-1, with 9 bases aligning to TRBD2. Germline V lookup: CDR1 SEHNR, CDR2 FQNEAQ (reference sequence). The CDR3 runs 17 residues. V lost 2 bases to trimming and J lost 1 base; unmatched junction nucleotides: 6. The CDR3 DNA reads TGTGCCAGCAGCTTAAGTATAGCGGGAGAGTCCTACAATGAGCAGTTCTTC. It codes for CASSLSIAGESYNEQFF.

This clonotype was recorded a few times. The chain uses TRBV6-1 and TRBJ2-7; D is tentatively TRBD1 or TRBD2 (5 bases each). This CDR3 is 15 amino acids long. V dropped 2 bases and J dropped 3 bases, with 14 bases sitting between them. From germline, CDR1 is MNHNS and CDR2 SASEGT. The DNA of the CDR3 is TGTGCCAGCAGTGAAACGTTAGGGACCCTCTACGAGCAGTACTTC. It encodes CASSETLGTLYEQYF.

V and J are TRBV4-1 and TRBJ2-1, with 8 bases aligning to TRBD1. Germline CDR1 MGHRA, CDR2 YSYEKL. The ends lost 1 base at V and 2 bases at J; junction bases unmatched: 4. This CDR3 is 16 amino acids long. The CDR3 here is CASSQGTGRTYNEQFF. CDR3 nucleotide sequence: TGCGCCAGCAGCCAAGGGACAGGGCGGACCTACAATGAGCAGTTCTTC.

This clonotype was found a few times. V usage is TRBV7-2 and J usage is TRBJ2-5, with 11 positions matching TRBD2. Germline CDR1 and CDR2: SGHTA and FQGNSA. The V gene end was trimmed by 5 bases and the J gene end by 3 bases; junction bases not matched to a gene: 11. CDR3 size: 17 residues. CDR3 in amino acids: CASSISLAGEREETQYF. CDR3 sequence (DNA): TGTGCCAGCAGCATTTCACTAGCGGGAGAAAGGGAAGAGACCCAGTACTTC.

The V call is TRBV18, the J call TRBJ1-2, with TRBD1 as a possible D gene (5 bases). The V gene's germline CDR1 is KGHSH and CDR2 LQKENI. V was cut by 4 bases and J by 1 base, with 13 bases left in between. The CDR3 loop spans 15 amino acids. The CDR3 region has the DNA TGTGCCAGCTCACGCCCCGGGGCGAATAACTATGGCTACACCTTC. This translates into CASSRPGANNYGYTF. Based on the CDR3 plus reference TRBV18 and TRBJ1-2, the full variable domain is NAGVMQNPRHLVRRRGQEARLRCSPMKGHSHVYWYRQLPEEGLKFMVYLQKENIIDESGMPKERFSAEFPKEGPSILRIQQVVRGDSAAYFCASSRPGANNYGYTFGSGTRLTVV.

This chain links TRBV15 with TRBJ2-2, with 14 bases identical to TRBD2. Trimming removed 4 bases from V and 7 bases from J; junction bases left unmatched: 8. CDR1 and CDR2 (germline): LNHNV, YYDKDF (reference sequence). This CDR3 is 17 amino acids long. The CDR3 DNA follows: TGTGCCACCAGCAACTTTGGGACTAGCGGGGGTAACGGGGAGCTGTTTTTT. Its protein is CATSNFGTSGGNGELFF.

This clonotype was counted at least ten times. The chain couples TRBV12-3 or TRBV12-4 to TRBJ2-1; TRBD1 or TRBD2 may be the D gene (6 bases each). The length of the CDR3 is 13 residues. V was clipped by 3 bases and J by 6 bases, with 9 bases between them. CDR3 coding DNA: TGTGCCAGCAGTTTCGGAGGGGGCAATGAGCAGTTCTTC. As protein: CASSFGGGNEQFF.

This chain links TRBV12-3 or TRBV12-4 with TRBJ1-5; tentatively, D is TRBD1 (5 bases). This CDR3 has 15 residues. Trimming left V 5 bases short and J 1 base short, with 12 bases between. The CDR3, as DNA: TGTGCCAGCAGTCTTCCCGGGGCCAGCAATCAGCCCCAGCATTTT. Translating gives CASSLPGASNQPQHF.

The J gene is TRBJ1-2, the V gene TRBV27; 7 bases agree with TRBD1. Germline V gene data show CDR1 as MNHEY and CDR2 as SMNVEV (reference sequence). J gave up 2 bases and V 4 bases, and 4 bases lay outside the gene matches. This CDR3 has 14 residues. Here the CDR3 reads CASSSPTGNYGYTF. The CDR3 region has the DNA TGTGCCAGCAGTTCCCCGACAGGGAACTATGGCTACACCTTC.

This clonotype was seen a few times. J is TRBJ2-3 and V is TRBV15; 11 bases are a match to TRBD2. The J segment lost 5 bases and the V segment lost 7 bases, leaving 11 bases of the junction unmatched. Germline V CDR1 and CDR2: LNHNV, YYDKDF (reference sequence). The CDR3 length is 16 residues. This CDR3 reads CATTAGLTSGEDTQYF. The CDR3 nucleotides read TGTGCCACCACCGCAGGTCTGACTAGCGGGGAAGATACGCAGTATTTT.

This clonotype was observed a single time. V is TRBV7-3 and J is TRBJ2-2; the D is unclear. Germline CDR1 is SGHTA and CDR2 is FQGTGA. V shed 5 bases and J shed 6 bases, with 16 bases lying between them. This CDR3 comprises 15 residues. CDR3 region: CASSPRPSGAGELFF. For the CDR3, the DNA is TGTGCCAGCAGCCCGCGACCTAGTGGGGCCGGGGAGCTGTTTTTT.

The chain is built from TRBV3-1 and TRBJ1-4; no clear D. CDR3 length: 20 residues. Germline CDR1 LGHDT, CDR2 YNNKEL (reference sequence). The germline V and J ends were trimmed by 1 base and 2 bases, with 23 bases remaining between them. In DNA, the CDR3 is TGTGCCAGCAGCCAAGTTCTTCCGGACCCCACAATGACGACTAATGAAAAACTGTTTTTT. Amino acids: CASSQVLPDPTMTTNEKLFF.

Concerning this clonotype itself: The junction does not match germline at one end; this may be a read error. This chain uses TRBV4-2 with TRBJ1-1; D is uncertain. Looked up from germline, CDR1 is LGHNA and CDR2 is YNFKEQ. This CDR3 is built from 13 residues. As DNA, the CDR3 is TGTGGCAGCAGCCAAGAGCGCGTAACTGAAGCTTTCTTT. Translating gives CGSSQERVTEAFF.

The chain has TRBV6-2 or TRBV6-3 and TRBJ2-7; weak D call: TRBD2 (6 bases). The CDR3 length is 13 residues. Germline CDR1 MNHEY, CDR2 SVGEGT. Trimming took 7 bases from V and 3 from J, leaving 13 bases between them. The DNA for the CDR3 is TGTGCCAGCAACCTGGGGGGAGGCTACGAGCAGTACTTC. It codes for CASNLGGGYEQYF.

The rearrangement links TRBV9 to TRBJ2-4; TRBD2 matches at 10 bases. The germline CDR1 and CDR2 sequences are SGDLS and YYNGEE. V trimming: 0 bases; J trimming: 15 bases; junction bases outside the gene matches: 12. CDR3 length: 15 residues. The CDR3 bases are TGTGCCAGCAGCGTAGAGGGGCTAGCGGGAGCCGAGCGGTACTTC. This sequence encodes CASSVEGLAGAERYF.

The sample holds a few counts of this clonotype. CDR3 region: CSAQITGARTDTQYF. DNA of the CDR3: TGCAGTGCGCAGATCACAGGGGCCCGCACAGATACGCAGTATTTT. This chain joins TRBV20-1 and TRBJ2-3, with 7 bases lining up with TRBD1. Trimming removed 6 bases from V and 1 base from J; junction bases left unmatched: 10. This CDR3 has 15 residues. Looked up from germline, CDR1 is DFQATT and CDR2 is SNEGSKA (reference sequence).

This clonotype has only a few counts. The chain couples TRBV4-1 to TRBJ2-7, with 10 nucleotides matching TRBD2. The germline gives CDR1 MGHRA, CDR2 YSYEKL. CDR3 length equals 15 residues. J gave up 2 bases and V 4 bases, and 5 bases lay outside the gene matches. The CDR3 reads CASSLRTSGPYEQYF. Here the CDR3 DNA reads TGCGCCAGCAGCCTGCGGACTAGCGGTCCCTACGAGCAGTACTTC.

This clonotype was recorded at least ten times. This chain joins TRBV29-1 and TRBJ2-7; 9 bases line up with TRBD2. Germline V gene sequence: CDR1 SQVTM, CDR2 ANQGSEA. V lost 6 bases and J lost 3; bases outside the gene matches: 3. This CDR3 comprises 12 residues. DNA of the CDR3: TGCAGCGTGGTAGCGGGGGTCTACGAGCAGTACTTC. Translated, it gives CSVVAGVYEQYF.

This clonotype appeared many times. V and J are TRBV7-9 and TRBJ2-7; 9 bases map to TRBD2. Trimming removed 6 bases from V and 0 bases from J; junction bases left unmatched: 3. In germline, CDR1 is SEHNR, CDR2 FQNEAQ (reference sequence). This CDR3 region has 14 residues. This CDR3 reads CASSGTSSSYEQYF. The DNA of the CDR3 is TGTGCCAGCAGTGGGACTAGCAGCTCCTACGAGCAGTACTTC.

This clonotype was detected a few times. The chain employs TRBV27 and TRBJ1-6, with 9 bases aligning to TRBD1. Germline assignment: CDR1 MNHEY and CDR2 SMNVEV (reference sequence). This CDR3 region has 15 residues. After removal of 6 bases from V and 7 bases from J, the junction contained 7 bases not matched to a gene. The CDR3 DNA reads as TGTGCCAGCAGGCCCGATGACAGGGGGAATTCACCCCTCCACTTT. It codes for CASRPDDRGNSPLHF.

V gene TRBV3-1 combines with J gene TRBJ2-1; D gene unclear. Trimming took off 2 bases at V and 13 bases at J, with 21 bases between the two ends. This CDR3 spans 15 amino acids. Germline lookup yields CDR1 LGHDT and CDR2 YNNKEL (reference sequence). In DNA, the CDR3 is TGTGCCAGCAGCCAAATTCGGTTAAATCCTCTCCTACAGTTCTTC. The encoded protein is CASSQIRLNPLLQFF.